What follows are 32 T cell receptor beta chains derived from one specimen sequenced in a study of OX40 agonist ivuxolimab in advanced cancers. Method: immunoSEQ multiplex PCR; TCRdb's copy keeps in-frame clones and lacks some. Among over 25,000 clones listed, 81% were seen once. Sequencing used CD4+ or CD8+ T cells sorted from blood, obtained in a trial of the OX40 agonist ivuxolimab. Every receptor here comes from an adult with an advanced solid tumor such as melanoma, head and neck, liver or kidney cancer.

The rearrangement uses TRBV10-3 and TRBJ2-7; 13 bases line up with TRBD2. V was clipped by 7 bases and J by 6 bases; unmatched bases: 6. The CDR3 is 14 amino acids. Looked up from germline, CDR1 is ENHRY and CDR2 is SYGVKD. The chain's CDR3 is CAIKGLAGESEQYF. The CDR3, as DNA: TGTGCCATCAAAGGACTAGCGGGAGAATCCGAGCAGTACTTC.

The chain couples TRBV4-2 to TRBJ2-5; D call uncertain. This CDR3 has 14 residues. The germline V gene encodes CDR1 LGHNA and CDR2 YNFKEQ. Trimming cost V 1 base and J 1 base, with 7 bases left between them. The CDR3 spells CASSQVSTQETQYF. CDR3 in DNA: TGTGCCAGCAGCCAAGTCAGCACCCAAGAGACCCAGTACTTC.

V gene TRBV19 combines with J gene TRBJ1-1; no reliable D call. There are 13 residues in the CDR3. V gave up 1 base and J gave up 0 bases, with 3 bases separating them. CDR1 and CDR2 (germline): LNHDA, SQIVND (reference sequence). The CDR3 DNA sequence: TGTGCCAGTAGTATAGTTCTGAACACTGAAGCTTTCTTT. Amino acids: CASSIVLNTEAFF.

The chain employs TRBV9 and TRBJ2-7; D tentatively reads TRBD1 or TRBD2 (5 bases each). V dropped 7 bases and J dropped 3 bases, with 23 bases sitting between them. The CDR3 sequence is 16 residues long. CDR1 is SGDLS, CDR2 YYNGEE, per germline. The CDR3 spells CASGGGPGSGFYEQYF. The CDR3 DNA reads as TGTGCCAGCGGAGGTGGGCCAGGGTCGGGTTTCTACGAGCAGTACTTC. The full variable domain, completed using reference TRBV9 and TRBJ2-7, is DSGVTQTPKHLITATGQRVTLRCSPRSGDLSVYWYQQSLDQGLQFLIQYYNGEERAKGNILERFSAQQFPDLHSELNLSSLELGDSALYFCASGGGPGSGFYEQYFGPGTRLTVT.

For this clone: The junction shows a germline mismatch at one end, possibly a read error. The chain is built from TRBV7-7 and TRBJ2-1; D gene ambiguous. CDR1 is SSHAT, CDR2 FNYEAQ, per germline (reference sequence). The CDR3 consists of 13 residues. CDR3 DNA sequence: TGTGCTAGCAGCTTAGACCCTACGTCCGGGCAGTTCTTC. This codes for CASSLDPTSGQFF.

In its sample, this clone was seen a few times. CDR3 DNA: TGTGCCAGCAGTGACCGGGGCACTGAAGCTTTCTTT. Translated: CASSDRGTEAFF. The chain is built from TRBV2 and TRBJ1-1; D unclear. V lost 3 bases, J lost 4 bases, and 6 bases lay in between. Germline V CDR1 and CDR2: SNHLY, FYNNEI. The CDR3 spans 12 residues.

The J gene is TRBJ2-7, the V gene TRBV7-9; D not certain. The CDR3 extends over 12 amino acids. Germline values: CDR1 SEHNR, CDR2 FQNEAQ (reference sequence). Trimming removed 5 bases at V and 4 bases at J, with 9 bases between. CDR3 region: CASSQEKYEQYF. The CDR3 DNA sequence: TGTGCCAGCAGCCAAGAGAAGTACGAGCAGTACTTC.

About this clone itself: Other DNA variants within this sample encode the same CDR3. The V gene is TRBV4-1, the J gene TRBJ2-7; TRBD1 matches 8 bases. V gave up 1 base and J gave up 4 bases; unmatched junction bases: 3. Germline V gives CDR1 MGHRA, CDR2 YSYEKL. This CDR3 is built from 14 residues. DNA of the CDR3: TGCGCCAGCAGCCAAGGACAGGGGTCTTACGAGCAGTACTTC. Translating gives CASSQGQGSYEQYF.

The chain recombines TRBV19 with TRBJ2-1; 13 nucleotides align to TRBD2. Trimming removed 1 base from V and 0 bases from J; junction bases left unmatched: 6. The CDR3 loop spans 19 amino acids. Germline V gives CDR1 LNHDA, CDR2 SQIVND (reference sequence). The CDR3 loop is CASSIGLAGGFSSYNEQFF. CDR3 bases: TGTGCCAGTAGTATAGGACTAGCGGGGGGCTTTAGCTCCTACAATGAGCAGTTCTTC.

The V and J genes are TRBV2 and TRBJ2-1; 10 bases align to TRBD2. CDR3 length: 17 amino acids. The germline V gene encodes CDR1 SNHLY and CDR2 FYNNEI. J lost 3 bases, V lost 2 bases, and 7 bases had no gene match. CDR3 coding DNA: TGTGCCAGCAGTGAACCCTTAGCGGGAGGCCGCTACAATGAGCAGTTCTTC. Protein product: CASSEPLAGGRYNEQFF.

Concerning this clone: The junction departs from germline at one end; a sequencing error may be responsible. The V and J genes are TRBV15 and TRBJ2-3; 8 bases are shared with TRBD1. Germline values: CDR1 LNHNV, CDR2 YYDKDF (reference sequence). The length of the CDR3 is 17 residues. CDR3 sequence: CAISRESGRGRQDTQYF. For the CDR3, the DNA is TGTGCCATCAGCAGAGAATCAGGCAGGGGGCGTCAAGATACGCAGTATTTT.

This clone has just a few counts. The chain links TRBV19 to TRBJ2-7; the D is unclear. Germline V lookup: CDR1 LNHDA, CDR2 SQIVND (reference sequence). This CDR3 is built from 13 residues. V was cut by 1 base and J by 5 bases, with 9 bases left in between. CDR3: CASSIVGWDEQYF. The CDR3 DNA reads TGTGCCAGTAGTATAGTCGGGTGGGACGAGCAGTACTTC.

CDR3 in amino acids: CASRPTGRGTGGPHYGYTF. CDR3 in DNA: TGTGCCAGTAGACCCACCGGGAGGGGGACAGGGGGCCCCCACTATGGCTACACCTTC. This chain joins TRBV19 and TRBJ1-2, with TRBD1 matching over 12 bases. V lost 6 bases, J lost 3 bases, and 17 bases stayed unmatched. From germline, CDR1 is LNHDA and CDR2 SQIVND (reference sequence). The CDR3 totals 19 residues.

This clone has just a few counts. The chain carries TRBV2 and TRBJ2-1; unclear D gene. The CDR3 extends over 15 amino acids. V lost 3 bases and J lost 0, with 9 bases in between. Germline CDR1 reads SNHLY; CDR2 reads FYNNEI. CDR3 DNA sequence: TGTGCCAGCAGTGAGGTCCTCAGCTCCTACAATGAGCAGTTCTTC. This codes for CASSEVLSSYNEQFF.

The gene calls are TRBV19 and TRBJ2-3, with a tentative D call TRBD1 (5 bases). The CDR3 is 14 amino acids. CDR1 is LNHDA and CDR2 is SQIVND in the germline V gene (reference sequence). With 5 bases removed from V and 3 bases from J, the gap between germline ends came to 12 bases. The CDR3 sequence: CASSSQGLTDTQYF. The CDR3, as DNA: TGTGCCAGTAGTTCGCAGGGTCTAACAGATACGCAGTATTTT.

The gene calls are TRBV29-1 and TRBJ2-1; TRBD2 aligns across 9 bases. CDR1 is SQVTM, CDR2 ANQGSEA, per germline. V was clipped by 1 base and J by 3 bases; unmatched bases: 7. The CDR3 contains 16 residues. CDR3 nucleotides: TGCAGCGTTGAAGGCCTAGCGGGGCTCAACTACAATGAGCAGTTCTTC. This translates into CSVEGLAGLNYNEQFF.

V usage is TRBV19 and J usage is TRBJ2-7, with D possibly matching TRBD2 (6 bases). Trimming left V 6 bases short and J 1 base short, with 13 bases between. This CDR3 spans 14 amino acids. The V gene's germline CDR1 is LNHDA and CDR2 SQIVND (reference sequence). CDR3 region: CASSTCAGSYEQYF. The CDR3, as DNA: TGTGCCAGTAGCACATGTGCGGGGTCCTACGAGCAGTACTTC.

The count of this clone is one. This sequence joins TRBV4-1 and TRBJ2-3, with D hard to call. V gave up 0 bases and J gave up 11 bases, with 18 bases separating them. Germline V gene data show CDR1 as MGHRA and CDR2 as YSYEKL. The CDR3 has 15 residues. The CDR3, as DNA: TGCGCCAGCAGCCAAGACCAGCTGTCTGGGGTGGAGCAGTATTTT. Protein sequence: CASSQDQLSGVEQYF.

V usage is TRBV9 and J usage is TRBJ2-1; TRBD2 agrees at 8 bases. The CDR3 consists of 16 residues. Germline CDR1 and CDR2: SGDLS and YYNGEE. With V trimmed by 3 bases and J by 6 bases, 11 bases remained unmatched. In nucleotides, the CDR3 is TGTGCCAGCAGCGACCCTACTAGCGGTCCTTTCAATGAGCAGTTCTTC. It is translated as CASSDPTSGPFNEQFF.

CDR3 in DNA: TGCGCCAGCAGCCCAGGAGGGGGCCCGAGGGGCGACACAGATACGCAGTATTTT. Protein: CASSPGGGPRGDTDTQYF. The chain joins TRBV4-1 to TRBJ2-3, with TRBD1 as a possible D gene (7 bases). V lost 4 bases and J lost 2, with 22 bases in between. CDR1 MGHRA and CDR2 YSYEKL come from the germline V gene. This CDR3 is 18 amino acids long.

The V call is TRBV5-1, the J call TRBJ1-4; no clear D gene. The germline V and J ends were trimmed by 4 bases and 0 bases, with 16 bases remaining between them. Germline CDR1 is SGHRS and CDR2 is YFSETQ. The CDR3 contains 17 residues. The CDR3 reads CASSPGRRLATNEKLFF. The CDR3 DNA sequence: TGCGCCAGCAGCCCGGGCCGGAGACTTGCAACTAATGAAAAACTGTTTTTT.

The rearrangement links TRBV9 to TRBJ2-7, with D perhaps TRBD2 (6 bases). The CDR3 has 15 amino acids. Per germline, CDR1 SGDLS and CDR2 YYNGEE. Trimming shortened V by 0 bases and J by 7 bases, and 17 bases separated the two germline ends. The CDR3 protein is CASSVERGLSSEQYF. The CDR3 DNA is TGTGCCAGCAGCGTAGAGAGGGGACTCTCGTCAGAGCAGTACTTC. The entire variable domain, with the rest obtained from reference TRBV9 and TRBJ2-7, is as follows: DSGVTQTPKHLITATGQRVTLRCSPRSGDLSVYWYQQSLDQGLQFLIQYYNGEERAKGNILERFSAQQFPDLHSELNLSSLELGDSALYFCASSVERGLSSEQYFGPGTRLTVT.

This chain joins TRBV15 and TRBJ2-7; TRBD1 aligns across 7 bases. The germline CDR1 and CDR2 sequences are LNHNV and YYDKDF (reference sequence). V lost 4 bases to trimming and J lost 3 bases; unmatched junction nucleotides: 6. The CDR3 is made up of 14 amino acids. In nucleotides, the CDR3 is TGTGCCACCAGCACAGAGACAGGGCACTACGAGCAGTACTTC. It yields the protein CATSTETGHYEQYF. The full variable domain, rest sourced from reference TRBV15 and TRBJ2-7, is DAMVIQNPRYQVTQFGKPVTLSCSQTLNHNVMYWYQQKSSQAPKLLFHYYDKDFNNEADTPDNFQSRRPNTSFCFLDIRSPGLGDTAMYLCATSTETGHYEQYFGPGTRLTVT.

In its sample, this clone is medium-sized. The chain recombines TRBV5-1 with TRBJ2-7; 10 positions match TRBD2. This CDR3 contains 14 residues. V gave up 1 base and J gave up 3 bases; unmatched junction bases: 1. Germline V gene sequence: CDR1 SGHRS, CDR2 YFSETQ. The CDR3 reads CASSLPSGSYEQYF. The CDR3 coding sequence is TGCGCCAGCAGCTTGCCTAGCGGGAGCTACGAGCAGTACTTC.

The J gene is TRBJ2-7, the V gene TRBV7-9, with 7 positions matching TRBD1. Germline values: CDR1 SEHNR, CDR2 FQNEAQ (reference sequence). Trimming at V came to 7 bases and at J to 1 base, leaving 7 bases not matched to a gene. CDR3 length: 14 amino acids. CDR3 loop: CASTGTEESYEQYF. In nucleotides, the CDR3 is TGTGCCAGCACCGGGACAGAAGAATCCTACGAGCAGTACTTC.

This clone occurred once. The chain joins TRBV11-1 to TRBJ2-1; no clear D gene. V dropped 3 bases and J dropped 1 base, with 1 base sitting between them. CDR1 is SGHAT, CDR2 FQDESV, per germline (reference sequence). The CDR3 is 12 amino acids. As DNA, the CDR3 is TGTGCCAGCAGCTTTTCCTACAATGAGCAGTTCTTC. Its protein product is CASSFSYNEQFF.

The V and J genes are TRBV19 and TRBJ1-5; D uncertain. Per germline, CDR1 LNHDA and CDR2 SQIVND (reference sequence). The CDR3 runs to 16 residues. V shed 2 bases and J shed 1 base, with 12 bases lying between them. The CDR3 bases are TGTGCCAGTAGTATATCTGAGGGCGCGAGCAATCAGCCCCAGCATTTT. Translating it yields CASSISEGASNQPQHF.

The chain carries TRBV11-3 and TRBJ2-1; perhaps TRBD1 as D (6 bases). Deletions cut 5 bases from V and 4 bases from J, with 15 bases between. The CDR3 loop spans 15 amino acids. Germline-derived CDR1 and CDR2 are SGHNT and YENEEA. CDR3 residues: CASSAGQNPYNEQFF. For the CDR3, the DNA is TGTGCCAGCAGCGCCGGACAGAACCCTTACAATGAGCAGTTCTTC.

The chain joins TRBV28 to TRBJ2-7; D remains ambiguous. CDR3 length: 17 residues. Trimming took 5 bases from V and 2 from J, leaving 22 bases between them. The V gene's germline CDR1 is MDHEN and CDR2 SYDVKM. The CDR3 loop is CASSPGYGLGRAYEQYF. The CDR3 region has the DNA TGTGCCAGCAGTCCCGGGTACGGTCTAGGCAGAGCCTACGAGCAGTACTTC.

This chain joins TRBV6-5 and TRBJ1-1; TRBD1 aligns across 11 bases. Germline V gene data show CDR1 as MNHEY and CDR2 as SVGAGI. The trim removed 2 bases at V and 2 bases at J, leaving 1 base unmatched. The CDR3 is made up of 15 amino acids. The chain's CDR3 is CASSYGQGANTEAFF. The CDR3 coding sequence is TGTGCCAGCAGTTACGGACAGGGGGCAAACACTGAAGCTTTCTTT.

This sequence joins TRBV5-4 and TRBJ1-5; unclear D gene. The germline V and J ends were trimmed by 2 bases and 2 bases, with 8 bases remaining between them. The germline gives CDR1 SGHNT, CDR2 YYREEE (reference sequence). This CDR3 contains 14 residues. CDR3 bases: TGTGCCAGCAGCTTAGGTGGAGGCAATCAGCCCCAGCATTTT. Translation: CASSLGGGNQPQHF.

J is TRBJ2-1 and V is TRBV29-1; D might be TRBD1 (6 bases). The germline V and J ends were trimmed by 4 bases and 3 bases, with 16 bases remaining between them. CDR1 SQVTM and CDR2 ANQGSEA come from the germline V gene. The CDR3 totals 15 residues. The CDR3 region has the DNA TGCAGCGTTGTGAGTCCCGACAGGTTCTACAATGAGCAGTTCTTC. Protein product: CSVVSPDRFYNEQFF.